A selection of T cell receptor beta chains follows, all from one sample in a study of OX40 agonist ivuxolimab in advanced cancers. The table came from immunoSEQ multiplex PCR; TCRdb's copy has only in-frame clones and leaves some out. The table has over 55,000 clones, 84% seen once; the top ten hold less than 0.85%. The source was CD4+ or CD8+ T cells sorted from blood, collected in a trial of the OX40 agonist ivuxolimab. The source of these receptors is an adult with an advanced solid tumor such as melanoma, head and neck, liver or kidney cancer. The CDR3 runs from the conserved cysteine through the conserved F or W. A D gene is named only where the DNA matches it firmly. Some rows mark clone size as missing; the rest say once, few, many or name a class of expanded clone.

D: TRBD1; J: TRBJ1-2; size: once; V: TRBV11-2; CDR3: CASSQDRVNYGYTF; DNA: TGTGCCAGCAGCCAGGACAGGGTAAACTATGGCTACACCTTC
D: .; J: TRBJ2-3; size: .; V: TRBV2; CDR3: CASSESAGLPGDTQYF; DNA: TGTGCCAGCAGTGAGTCGGCGGGGCTACCGGGAGATACGCAGTATTTT
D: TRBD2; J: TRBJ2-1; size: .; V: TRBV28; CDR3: CASSRLAGGPEEQFF; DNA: TGTGCCAGCAGTCGACTAGCGGGAGGGCCAGAAGAGCAGTTCTTC
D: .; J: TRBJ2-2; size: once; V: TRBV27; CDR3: CASSSLGTTNTGELFF; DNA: TGTGCCAGCAGCTCTTTAGGTACCACGAACACCGGGGAGCTGTTTTTT
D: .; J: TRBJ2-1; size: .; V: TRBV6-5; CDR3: CASSYLVSDEQFF; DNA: TGTGCCAGCAGTTACCTAGTTTCGGATGAGCAGTTCTTC
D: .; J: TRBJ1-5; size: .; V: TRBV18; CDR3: CASSPARYQPQHF; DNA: TGTGCCAGCTCACCAGCGAGATATCAGCCCCAGCATTTT
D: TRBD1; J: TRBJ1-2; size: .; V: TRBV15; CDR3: CATSRGKGAGYGYTF; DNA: TGTGCCACCAGCAGAGGAAAGGGGGCAGGCTATGGCTACACCTTC
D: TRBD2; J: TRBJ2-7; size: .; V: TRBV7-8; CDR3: CASSLGLAGPYEQYF; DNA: TGTGCCAGCAGCTTGGGACTAGCGGGTCCCTACGAGCAGTACTTC
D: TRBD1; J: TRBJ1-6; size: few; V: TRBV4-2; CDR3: CASSQEVSRDSNSPLHF; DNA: TGTGCCAGCAGCCAAGAAGTGTCCCGGGACAGCAATTCACCCCTCCACTTT
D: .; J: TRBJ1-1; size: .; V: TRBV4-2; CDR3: CASSQDPTDPEAFF; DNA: TGTGCCAGCAGCCAAGATCCCACCGACCCTGAAGCTTTCTTT
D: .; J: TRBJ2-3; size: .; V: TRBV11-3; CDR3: CASSLSWDSDTQYF; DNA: TGTGCCAGCAGCTTATCATGGGACTCAGATACGCAGTATTTT
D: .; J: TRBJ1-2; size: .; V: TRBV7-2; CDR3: CASSLDRANYGYTF; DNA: TGTGCCAGCAGCTTAGACAGGGCCAACTATGGCTACACCTTC
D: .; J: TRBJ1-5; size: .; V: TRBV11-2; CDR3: CASSLDRGFGNQPQHF; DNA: TGTGCCAGCAGCTTAGACAGGGGTTTTGGCAATCAGCCCCAGCATTTT
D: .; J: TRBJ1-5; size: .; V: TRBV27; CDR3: CASSLTGSLSNQPQHF; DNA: TGTGCCAGCAGCCTAACAGGGTCCCTTAGCAATCAGCCCCAGCATTTT
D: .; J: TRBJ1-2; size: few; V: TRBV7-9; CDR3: CASSSTERVYGYTF; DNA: TGTGCCAGCAGCTCGACGGAGCGCGTCTATGGCTACACCTTC
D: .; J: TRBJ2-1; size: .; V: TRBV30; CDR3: CAWSVGQPAMIEQFF; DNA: TGTGCCTGGAGTGTGGGTCAGCCCGCAATGATCGAGCAGTTCTTC
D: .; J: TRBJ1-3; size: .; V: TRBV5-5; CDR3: CASSLTNTIYF; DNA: TGTGCCAGCAGCTTGACAAACACCATATATTTT
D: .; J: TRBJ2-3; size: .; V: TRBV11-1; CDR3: CASRELFSTDTQYF; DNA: TGTGCCAGCCGGGAACTATTCTCCACAGATACGCAGTATTTT
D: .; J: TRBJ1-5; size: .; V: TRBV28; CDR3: CASSLGGETQHF; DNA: TGTGCCAGCAGCTTGGGAGGCGAGACCCAGCATTTT
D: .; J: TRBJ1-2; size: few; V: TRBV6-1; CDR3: CASSVRRADDGYTF; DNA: TGTGCCAGCAGTGTAAGGAGGGCAGACGATGGCTACACCTTC
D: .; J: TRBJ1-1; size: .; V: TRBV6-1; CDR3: CASRTTRNTEAFF; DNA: TGTGCCAGCAGAACAACGAGGAACACTGAAGCTTTCTTT
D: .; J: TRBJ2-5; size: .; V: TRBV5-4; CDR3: CASSLYGHGGETQYF; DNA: TGTGCCAGCAGCTTGTATGGACACGGGGGAGAGACCCAGTACTTC
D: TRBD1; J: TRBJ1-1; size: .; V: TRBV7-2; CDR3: CASSSLDRGTEAFF; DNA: TGTGCCAGCAGCTCCTTAGACAGGGGCACTGAAGCTTTCTTT
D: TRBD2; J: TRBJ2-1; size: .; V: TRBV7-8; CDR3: CASHGGGREQFF; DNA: TGTGCCAGCCACGGGGGGGGGCGAGAGCAGTTCTTC
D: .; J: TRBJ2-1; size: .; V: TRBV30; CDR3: CAWSSPRPGNEQFF; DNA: TGTGCCTGGAGTTCTCCCAGGCCAGGCAATGAGCAGTTCTTC
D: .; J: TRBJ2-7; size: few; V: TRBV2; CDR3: CASSHRVYEQYF; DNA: TGTGCCAGCAGTCACAGGGTCTACGAGCAGTACTTC
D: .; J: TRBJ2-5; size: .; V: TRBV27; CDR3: CASSFWGRSETQYF; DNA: TGTGCCAGCAGTTTTTGGGGGAGAAGTGAGACCCAGTACTTC
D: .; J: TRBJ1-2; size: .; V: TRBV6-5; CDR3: CASSGRGKDGYTF; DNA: TGTGCCAGCAGTGGCAGGGGAAAGGATGGCTACACCTTC
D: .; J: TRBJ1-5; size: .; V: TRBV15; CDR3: CATSRDSSGHYSNQPQHF; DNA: .
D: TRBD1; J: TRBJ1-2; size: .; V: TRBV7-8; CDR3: CASSGGTGTYGYTF; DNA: TGTGCCAGCAGCGGGGGGACAGGGACCTATGGCTACACCTTC
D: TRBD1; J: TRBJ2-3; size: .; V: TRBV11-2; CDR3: CASSLGDRVTDTQYF; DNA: TGTGCCAGCAGCTTAGGGGACAGGGTCACAGATACGCAGTATTTT
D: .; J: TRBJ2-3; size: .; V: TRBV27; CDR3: CATAADRSTDTQYF; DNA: TGTGCCACTGCCGCGGACCGGAGCACAGATACGCAGTATTTT
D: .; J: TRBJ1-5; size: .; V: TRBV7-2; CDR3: CASSSSFGGNQPQHF; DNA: TGTGCCAGCAGCTCATCCTTTGGGGGCAATCAGCCCCAGCATTTT
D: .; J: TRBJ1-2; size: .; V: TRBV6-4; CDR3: CASSDPGSRIGGYTF; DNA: TGTGCCAGCAGTGACCCAGGGAGTCGTATTGGAGGCTACACCTTC
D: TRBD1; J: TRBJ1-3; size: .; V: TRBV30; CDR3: CAWRGTGQGNTIYF; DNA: TGTGCCTGGAGAGGGACAGGGCAAGGTAACACCATATATTTT
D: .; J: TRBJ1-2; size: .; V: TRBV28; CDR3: CASSLWNAGDFF; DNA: TGTGCCAGCAGTTTATGGAACGCCGGGGACTTCTTC
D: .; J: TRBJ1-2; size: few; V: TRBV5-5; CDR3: CASSLDRGNYGYTF; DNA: TGTGCCAGCAGCTTGGATCGGGGCAACTATGGCTACACCTTC
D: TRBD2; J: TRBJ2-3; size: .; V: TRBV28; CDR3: CASRIRGAGGIDTQYF; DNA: TGTGCCAGCAGGATCAGAGGTGCGGGAGGAATTGATACGCAGTATTTT
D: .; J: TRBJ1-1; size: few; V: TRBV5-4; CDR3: CASSSRGGSTEAFF; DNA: TGTGCCAGCAGCTCGAGGGGGGGGAGCACTGAAGCTTTCTTT
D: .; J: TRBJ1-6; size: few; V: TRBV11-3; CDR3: CASSPRKQGNNSPLHF; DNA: TGTGCCAGCAGCCCCCGTAAGCAGGGAAATAATTCACCCCTCCACTTT
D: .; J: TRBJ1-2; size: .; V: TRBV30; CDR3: CAWSKIPYGYTF; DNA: TGTGCCTGGAGCAAGATCCCCTATGGCTACACCTTC
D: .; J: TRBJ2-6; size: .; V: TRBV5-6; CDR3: CASSLEQAGANVLTF; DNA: TGTGCCAGCAGCTTGGAACAGGCTGGGGCCAACGTCCTGACTTTC
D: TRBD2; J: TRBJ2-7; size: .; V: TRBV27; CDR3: CASSLSASGGPLKYF; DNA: TGTGCCAGCAGTTTATCTGCGAGCGGGGGCCCCCTTAAGTACTTC
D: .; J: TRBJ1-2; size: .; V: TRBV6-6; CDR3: CASRLGAQYGYTF; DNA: TGTGCCAGCAGGCTCGGGGCCCAATATGGCTACACCTTC
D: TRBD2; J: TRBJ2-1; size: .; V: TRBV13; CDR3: CASRRTSGGSSYNEQFF; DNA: TGTGCCAGCAGACGGACTAGCGGGGGGTCCTCCTACAATGAGCAGTTCTTC
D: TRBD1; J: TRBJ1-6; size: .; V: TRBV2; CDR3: CASKRDSSYNSPLHF; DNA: TGTGCCAGCAAGCGGGACAGCTCCTATAATTCACCCCTCCACTTT